Following are 8 T cell receptor beta chains from one sample sequenced in a study of T-cell memory formation after mild COVID-19. TCRdb passed the 5' RACE reads through MiXCR, listing each CDR3 protein once. The table lists more than 250,000 distinct CDR3 sequences, approximately 16% of them singletons. Sequencing was performed on PBMCs or a T cell subset sorted from them (not recorded which). All receptors derive from a man aged 18 to 29 who had mild COVID-19 (a few samples of this study predate the infection). Cell type and time point are not known.

Only a few counts were recorded for this clonotype. The DNA for the CDR3 is TGTGCCAGCAGCGCGCTCGTGGGCGGCCAAGAGACCCAGTACTTC. It specifies CASSALVGGQETQYF. This sequence joins TRBV9 and TRBJ2-5; D remains unclear. The CDR3 is 15 residues long. Trimming stripped 3 bases from V and 1 base from J, with 13 bases between. In germline, CDR1 is SGDLS, CDR2 YYNGEE.

The genes are TRBV6-2 or TRBV6-3 and TRBJ1-2; D remains unclear. The CDR3 loop spans 15 amino acids. With 2 bases removed from V and 0 bases from J, the gap between germline ends came to 10 bases. Looked up from germline, CDR1 is MNHEY and CDR2 is SVGEGT. DNA for the CDR3: TGTGCCAGCAGTTACCTCGGGGTAGCTAACTATGGCTACACCTTC. Translating it yields CASSYLGVANYGYTF.

This clonotype was seen only a few times. The V call is TRBV2, the J call TRBJ2-7; D may be TRBD1 or TRBD2 (5 bases each). Germline V gives CDR1 SNHLY, CDR2 FYNNEI. V lost 7 bases and J lost 0, with 13 bases in between. The CDR3 spans 14 residues. The CDR3 nucleotides are TGTGCCAGCACAGCCCGGGGCGGCTCCTACGAGCAGTACTTC. This sequence encodes CASTARGGSYEQYF.

This clonotype has more than one count but fewer than ten. The V and J genes are TRBV6-5 and TRBJ1-1; no clear D. V shed 0 bases and J shed 0 bases, with 14 bases lying between them. The CDR3 sequence is 17 residues long. CDR1 is MNHEY and CDR2 is SVGAGI in the germline V gene. The CDR3, as DNA: TGTGCCAGCAGTTACTCAAGACTCTGGGGATTGAACACTGAAGCTTTCTTT. This gives the protein CASSYSRLWGLNTEAFF.

This rearrangement joins TRBV12-3 or TRBV12-4 to TRBJ1-1; no firm D call. This CDR3 comprises 11 residues. Trimming took 1 base from V and 10 from J, leaving 7 bases between them. The CDR3, as DNA: TGTGCCAGCAGTTTAGGGTGGGCAGCTTTCTTT. Amino acids: CASSLGWAAFF.

This clonotype was seen a few times. V gene TRBV20-1 combines with J gene TRBJ2-4, with 9 bases that match TRBD1. CDR3 length: 14 residues. CDR1 DFQATT and CDR2 SNEGSKA come from the germline V gene (reference sequence). The J segment lost 1 base and the V segment lost 6 bases, leaving 4 bases of the junction unmatched. CDR3: CSAKGQGAKNIQYF. The CDR3 DNA reads TGCAGTGCCAAAGGACAGGGGGCCAAAAACATTCAGTACTTC.

The chain employs TRBV19 and TRBJ1-5, with 9 bases lining up with TRBD1. With V trimmed by 6 bases and J by 8 bases, 5 bases remained unmatched. The CDR3 runs to 13 residues. The germline gives CDR1 LNHDA, CDR2 SQIVND (reference sequence). CDR3 in DNA: TGTGCCAGTAGACGCCGGGACAGGGAGCCCCAGCATTTT. Translation gives CASRRRDREPQHF.

The J gene is TRBJ2-1, the V gene TRBV7-2; D is ambiguous. Trimming removed 5 bases at V and 11 bases at J, with 22 bases between. CDR3 length: 15 amino acids. CDR1 is SGHTA, CDR2 FQGNSA, per germline. This chain's CDR3 is CASSPSPTLGGKQFF. CDR3 DNA: TGTGCCAGCAGCCCCTCACCAACCTTGGGCGGAAAGCAGTTCTTC.